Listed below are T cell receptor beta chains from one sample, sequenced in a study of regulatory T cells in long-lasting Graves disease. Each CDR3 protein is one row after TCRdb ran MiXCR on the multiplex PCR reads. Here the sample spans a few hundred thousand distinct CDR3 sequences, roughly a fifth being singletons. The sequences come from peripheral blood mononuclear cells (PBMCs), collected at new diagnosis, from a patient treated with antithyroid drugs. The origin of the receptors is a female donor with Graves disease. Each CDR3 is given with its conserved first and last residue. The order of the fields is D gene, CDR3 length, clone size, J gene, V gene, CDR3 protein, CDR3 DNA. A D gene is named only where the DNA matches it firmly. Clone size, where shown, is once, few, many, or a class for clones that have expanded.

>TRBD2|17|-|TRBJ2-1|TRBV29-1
CSAMGTSGRDTYNEQFF
TGCAGCGCTATGGGGACTAGCGGGAGGGATACCTACAATGAGCAGTTCTTC
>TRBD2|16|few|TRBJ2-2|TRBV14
CASSLGLAGGAGELFF
TGTGCCAGCAGCCTCGGACTAGCGGGAGGGGCCGGGGAGCTGTTTTTT
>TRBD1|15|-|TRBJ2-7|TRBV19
CASSPRQGLRNEQYF
TGTGCCAGCAGCCCTCGACAGGGGTTGAGGAACGAGCAGTACTTC
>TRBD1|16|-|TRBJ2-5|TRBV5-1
CASSRPGQGLQETQYF
TGCGCCAGCAGCCGGCCGGGACAGGGGTTACAAGAGACCCAGTACTTC
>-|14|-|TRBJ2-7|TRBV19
CASNAGAPLDEQYF
TGTGCCAGTAACGCCGGGGCGCCCCTTGATGAACAGTACTTC
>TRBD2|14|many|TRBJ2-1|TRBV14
CASSDPGLVYRQFF
TGTGCCAGCAGCGATCCGGGACTAGTTTACAGGCAGTTCTTC
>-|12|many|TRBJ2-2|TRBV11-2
CASSMSLRELFF
TGTGCCAGCAGCATGAGTCTCCGGGAGCTGTTTTTT
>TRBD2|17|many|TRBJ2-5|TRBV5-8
CASSLGGGAPPQETQYF
TGTGCCAGCAGCTTGGGCGGGGGGGCCCCACCCCAAGAGACCCAGTACTTC
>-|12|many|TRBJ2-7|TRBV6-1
CASLSQGPEQYF
TGTGCCAGCCTCTCACAGGGTCCCGAGCAGTACTTC
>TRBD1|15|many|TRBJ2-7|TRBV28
CASSPTGTGSGEQYF
TGTGCCAGCAGTCCCACCGGGACAGGGTCGGGGGAGCAGTACTTC
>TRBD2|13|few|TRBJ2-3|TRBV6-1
CASIRGGADTQYF
TGTGCCAGCATCCGCGGGGGGGCAGATACGCAGTATTTT
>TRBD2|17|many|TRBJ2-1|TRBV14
CASSPGRGLLAGHEQFF
TGTGCCAGCAGCCCAGGGAGGGGGTTGCTAGCGGGGCATGAGCAGTTCTTC
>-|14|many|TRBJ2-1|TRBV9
CASSEAGPYNEQFF
TGTGCCAGCAGTGAGGCCGGGCCCTACAATGAGCAGTTCTTC
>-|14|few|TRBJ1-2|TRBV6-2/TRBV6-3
CASSRTRTSGGYTF
TGTGCCAGCAGCCGTACTCGGACATCTGGTGGCTACACCTTC
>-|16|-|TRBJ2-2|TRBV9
CASSVGLGQITGELFF
TGTGCCAGCAGCGTAGGTCTGGGACAAATAACCGGGGAGCTGTTTTTT
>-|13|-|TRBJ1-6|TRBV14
CASSQVPSSPLHF
TGTGCCAGCAGCCAGGTACCCAGTTCACCCCTCCACTTT
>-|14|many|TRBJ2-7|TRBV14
CASSQDNGGLEQYF
TGTGCCAGCAGCCAAGATAACGGGGGTCTTGAGCAGTACTTC
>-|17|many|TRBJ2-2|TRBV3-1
CASSQEASGGRTGELFF
TGTGCCAGCAGCCAAGAAGCTTCCGGGGGCCGCACCGGGGAGCTGTTTTTT
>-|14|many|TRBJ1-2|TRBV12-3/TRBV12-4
CASSSGVAAYGYTF
TGTGCCAGCAGTTCCGGGGTTGCGGCTTATGGCTACACCTTC
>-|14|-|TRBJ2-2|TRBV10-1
CASSESWDTGELFF
TGCGCCAGCAGTGAGTCGTGGGACACCGGGGAGCTGTTTTTT
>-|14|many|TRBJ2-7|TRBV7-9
CASRPPGLAREQYF
TGTGCCAGCAGACCACCGGGGCTAGCTCGGGAGCAGTACTTC
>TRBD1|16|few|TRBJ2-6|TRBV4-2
CASSRDRGTGANVLTF
TGTGCCAGCAGCCGGGACAGGGGTACTGGGGCCAACGTCCTGACTTTC
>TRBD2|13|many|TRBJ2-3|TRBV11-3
CASTKDPGGTQYF
TGTGCCAGCACCAAAGATCCGGGAGGAACGCAGTATTTT
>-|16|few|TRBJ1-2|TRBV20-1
CSARVGSGLSNYGYTF
TGCAGTGCTAGAGTGGGGTCAGGGCTGAGCAACTATGGCTACACCTTC
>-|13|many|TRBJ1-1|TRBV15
CATSTPGNTEAFF
TGTGCCACCAGCACTCCTGGAAACACTGAAGCTTTCTTT
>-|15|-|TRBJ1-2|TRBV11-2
CASSLIYGGNYGYTF
TGTGCCAGCAGCTTAATCTACGGCGGTAACTATGGCTACACCTTC
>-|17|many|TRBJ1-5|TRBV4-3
CASSQDTGSRSNQPQHF
TGCGCCAGCAGCCAGGACACAGGGTCTCGTAGCAATCAGCCCCAGCATTTT